Detailed here is one T cell receptor beta chain. Between the trimmed V and J ends, which lost 5 bases and 4 bases, there was a span of 8 bases. The CDR3 totals 12 residues. Germline values: CDR1 SGHAT, CDR2 FQNNGV. This sample was included in a study of blood T cell repertoires in COVID-19. Overall study: Material from acute and convalescent COVID-19 was sourced from the United States, Italy and Spain. The analysed material was cDNA or gDNA that came from T cells, B-cell-depleted T cells, or PBMCs.

In the authors' methods: Estimates of nucleated cell counts were drawn from the amplification of reference gene primers. Repertoires were generated with immunoSEQ multiplex PCR, while TCRdb's copy carries only in-frame clones and drops some. That table gives V, J and clone size, and the DNA gave D and trimming. The sample shows some 530,000 clones, around 85% of them seen only once. The clonotype was recovered from a human donor in a cohort sampled during active COVID-19. The chain has TRBV11-2 and TRBJ2-5; D call uncertain. What was sequenced was peripheral blood. The CDR3 DNA is TGTGCCAGCAGCGCCAGAGGAGAGACCCAGTACTTC. It specifies CASSARGETQYF.